Below are 17 T cell receptor beta chains sequenced from a single sample in a study of T cells in Graves' hyperthyroidism and ophthalmopathy. What was amplified from RNA transcripts were TCR beta CDR3 regions. In the first-round RT-PCR of the TCR CDR3, the HTBI primer set was used. TCRdb fed the multiplex PCR reads into MiXCR, producing one record per CDR3 protein. This table holds roughly 180,000 distinct CDR3 sequences, over 15% found once. Sequencing used blood. The receptors stem from a woman aged 45-59 years with Graves' hyperthyroidism.

The V gene is TRBV29-1, the J gene TRBJ2-7, with D hard to call. Per germline, CDR1 SQVTM and CDR2 ANQGSEA. The V and J ends lost 4 bases and 2 bases respectively, with 9 bases between them. CDR3 size: 12 residues. The CDR3 DNA reads TGCAGCGTTGGTTCGTTTCCCTACGAGCAGTACTTC. Its translation: CSVGSFPYEQYF.

At least ten counts were recorded for this clonotype. The chain uses TRBV29-1 and TRBJ1-3; D ambiguous. V was cut by 3 bases and J by 0 bases, with 3 bases left in between. The germline V gene encodes CDR1 SQVTM and CDR2 ANQGSEA. This CDR3 is built from 12 residues. In DNA, the CDR3 is TGCAGCGTTGAGGGCTCTGGAAACACCATATATTTT. Its translation: CSVEGSGNTIYF. Full variable domain (rest looked up from reference TRBV29-1 and TRBJ1-3): SAVISQKPSRDICQRGTSLTIQCQVDSQVTMMFWYRQQPGQSLTLIATANQGSEATYESGFVIDKFPISRPNLTFSTLTVSNMSPEDSSIYLCSVEGSGNTIYFGEGSWLTVV.

The genes are TRBV7-2 and TRBJ2-3; a possible D gene is TRBD2 (5 bases). V was cut by 2 bases and J by 3 bases, with 9 bases left in between. This CDR3 is 14 amino acids long. Germline loops: CDR1 SGHTA, CDR2 FQGNSA. In nucleotides, the CDR3 is TGTGCCAGCAGCTTAAAGGTAGCGACAGATACGCAGTATTTT. Amino acid sequence: CASSLKVATDTQYF. The full variable domain, in which reference TRBV7-2 and TRBJ2-3 provide the parts outside the CDR3, is GAGVSQSPSNKVTEKGKDVELRCDPISGHTALYWYRQSLGQGLEFLIYFQGNSAPDKSGLPSDRFSAERTGGSVSTLTIQRTQQEDSAVYLCASSLKVATDTQYFGPGTRLTVL.

The sample holds many counts of this clonotype. The V and J genes are TRBV19 and TRBJ2-3; D unresolved. The CDR3 has 14 residues. The germline gives CDR1 LNHDA, CDR2 SQIVND (reference sequence). V was clipped by 6 bases and J by 2 bases, with 12 bases between them. CDR3 amino acids: CASRIGSFTDTQYF. For the CDR3, the DNA is TGTGCCAGTAGGATCGGCTCTTTCACAGATACGCAGTATTTT.

The chain carries TRBV6-4 and TRBJ2-5, with 7 bases fitting TRBD1. J was trimmed by 4 bases and V by 8 bases; bases with no gene match: 10. This CDR3 comprises 14 residues. Germline V gene data show CDR1 as MRHNA and CDR2 as SNTAGT. This chain's CDR3 is CASPIPGTAETQYF. The CDR3 coding sequence is TGTGCCAGCCCTATTCCCGGGACAGCAGAGACCCAGTACTTC.

This clonotype was recorded many times. The DNA for the CDR3 is TGCGCCAGCAGCCTAGCCGACAGGGGGCTTTTCGATGAGCAGTTCTTC. Translated, it gives CASSLADRGLFDEQFF. This sequence joins TRBV5-1 and TRBJ2-1; 10 nucleotides align to TRBD1. The ends lost 4 bases at V and 8 bases at J; junction bases unmatched: 12. The CDR3 spans 16 residues. Germline CDR1 reads SGHRS; CDR2 reads YFSETQ.

V and J are TRBV6-5 and TRBJ1-5, with 8 bases fitting TRBD1. CDR1 and CDR2 from the germline V gene are MNHEY and SVGAGI. Trimming removed 6 bases from V and 6 bases from J; junction bases left unmatched: 7. The CDR3 extends over 14 amino acids. Here the CDR3 reads CASRLGTGGQPQHF. CDR3 coding DNA: TGTGCCAGCAGACTCGGGACAGGCGGTCAGCCCCAGCATTTT.

The sample holds many counts of this clonotype. The CDR3 spells CSARTGTAYNEQFF. DNA for the CDR3: TGCAGTGCTCGGACGGGGACTGCCTACAATGAGCAGTTCTTC. The chain links TRBV20-1 to TRBJ2-1; D may be TRBD2 (6 bases). The CDR3 is 14 residues long. Trimming shortened V by 5 bases and J by 2 bases, and 13 bases separated the two germline ends. CDR1 and CDR2 (germline): DFQATT, SNEGSKA (reference sequence).

This clonotype was detected ten times or more. The V call is TRBV2, the J call TRBJ1-5; TRBD1 matches at 7 bases. V lost 5 bases, J lost 6 bases, and 7 bases stayed unmatched. CDR1 is SNHLY, CDR2 FYNNEI, per germline. CDR3 length: 14 amino acids. The CDR3 region has the DNA TGTGCCAGCAGTCCACAGGGGATCGTTCAGCCCCAGCATTTT. As protein: CASSPQGIVQPQHF.

The sample holds many counts of this clonotype. The rearrangement uses TRBV5-6 and TRBJ1-2; TRBD1 matches at 8 bases. Germline assignment: CDR1 SGHDT and CDR2 YYEEEE. The V gene end was trimmed by 7 bases and the J gene end by 5 bases; junction bases not matched to a gene: 10. CDR3 length: 14 amino acids. The CDR3 sequence is CASSPGQGTYGYTF. CDR3 DNA: TGTGCCAGCTCCCCCGGACAGGGTACATATGGCTACACCTTC.

At least ten counts were recorded for this clonotype. V gene TRBV20-1 combines with J gene TRBJ1-1, with D uncertain. The CDR3 runs 13 residues. The germline V gene encodes CDR1 DFQATT and CDR2 SNEGSKA (reference sequence). Trimming shortened V by 5 bases and J by 0 bases, and 10 bases separated the two germline ends. The CDR3 sequence is CSAHAGLNTEAFF. In nucleotides, the CDR3 is TGCAGTGCTCACGCGGGCCTGAACACTGAAGCTTTCTTT.

This clonotype was found a few times. The J gene is TRBJ1-1, the V gene TRBV27; D gene ambiguous. Trimming left V 6 bases short and J 1 base short, with 12 bases between. CDR3 length: 14 residues. Germline lookup yields CDR1 MNHEY and CDR2 SMNVEV (reference sequence). Written as DNA, the CDR3 is TGTGCCAGCAGGTGGACGGGAGGGAACACTGAAGCTTTCTTT. It codes for CASRWTGGNTEAFF.

This chain links TRBV4-1 with TRBJ2-3; a weak D match, TRBD2 (6 bases). The CDR3 extends over 14 amino acids. V was pared by 1 base and J by 6 bases, with 11 bases between. Germline V gene lookup returns CDR1 MGHRA and CDR2 YSYEKL. CDR3 in amino acids: CASSQVGGMDTQYF. Written as DNA, the CDR3 is TGCGCCAGCAGCCAAGTCGGGGGAATGGATACGCAGTATTTT.

The chain couples TRBV2 to TRBJ1-1; D is possibly TRBD1 (6 bases). CDR1 and CDR2 (germline): SNHLY, FYNNEI. The germline V and J ends were trimmed by 5 bases and 4 bases, with 14 bases remaining between them. CDR3 length equals 14 residues. CDR3 sequence reads: CASSLTGSSTEAFF. The CDR3 nucleotides are TGTGCCAGCAGTTTAACAGGGTCGAGCACTGAAGCTTTCTTT.

This clonotype occurred many times. The chain has TRBV27 and TRBJ2-7, with D uncertain. Trimming removed 6 bases at V and 3 bases at J, with 12 bases between. The CDR3 spans 13 residues. Looked up from germline, CDR1 is MNHEY and CDR2 is SMNVEV (reference sequence). CDR3 in amino acids: CASSPTTHYEQYF. The CDR3 coding sequence is TGTGCCAGCAGCCCCACGACCCACTACGAGCAGTACTTC.

This clonotype was counted ten times or more. The chain joins TRBV6-1 to TRBJ2-7; TRBD1 might be the D (5 bases). Germline V CDR1 and CDR2: MNHNS, SASEGT. V shed 5 bases and J shed 4 bases, with 18 bases lying between them. CDR3 length equals 15 residues. This chain's CDR3 is CASSYYSSGWYEQYF. In nucleotides, the CDR3 is TGTGCCAGCAGTTATTACTCGTCAGGGTGGTACGAGCAGTACTTC.

The chain joins TRBV5-6 to TRBJ1-1; TRBD1 is a possible D gene (6 bases). Trimming shortened V by 4 bases and J by 7 bases, and 14 bases separated the two germline ends. Germline assignment: CDR1 SGHDT and CDR2 YYEEEE. This CDR3 contains 13 residues. This CDR3 reads CASSPITGREAFF. The CDR3, as DNA: TGTGCCAGCAGCCCGATCACAGGGCGTGAAGCTTTCTTT. The full variable domain, with the rest looked up from reference TRBV5-6 and TRBJ1-1, is DAGVTQSPTHLIKTRGQQVTLRCSPKSGHDTVSWYQQALGQGPQFIFQYYEEEERQRGNFPDRFSGHQFPNYSSELNVNALLLGDSALYLCASSPITGREAFFGQGTRLTVV.